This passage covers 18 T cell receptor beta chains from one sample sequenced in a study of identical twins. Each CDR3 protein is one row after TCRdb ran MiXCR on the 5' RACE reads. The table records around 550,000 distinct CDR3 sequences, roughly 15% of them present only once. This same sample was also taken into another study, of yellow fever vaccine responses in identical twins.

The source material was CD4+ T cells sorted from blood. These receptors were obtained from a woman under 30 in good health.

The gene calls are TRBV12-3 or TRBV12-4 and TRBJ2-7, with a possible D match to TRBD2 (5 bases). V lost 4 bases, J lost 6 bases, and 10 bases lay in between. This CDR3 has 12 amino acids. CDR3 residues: CASSSRGFEQYF. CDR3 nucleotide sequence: TGTGCCAGCAGTTCCCGAGGGTTCGAGCAGTACTTC.

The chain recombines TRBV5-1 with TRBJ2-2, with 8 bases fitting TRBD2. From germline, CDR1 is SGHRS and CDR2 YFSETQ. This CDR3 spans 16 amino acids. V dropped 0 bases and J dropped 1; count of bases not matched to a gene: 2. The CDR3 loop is CASSLAAGGNTGELFF. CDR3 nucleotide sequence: TGCGCCAGCAGCTTGGCCGCGGGGGGGAACACCGGGGAGCTGTTTTTT.

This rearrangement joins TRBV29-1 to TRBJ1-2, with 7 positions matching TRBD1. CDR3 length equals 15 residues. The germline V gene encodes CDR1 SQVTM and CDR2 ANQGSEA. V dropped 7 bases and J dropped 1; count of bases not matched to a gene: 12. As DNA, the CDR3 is TGCAGCGCCCAAAAACAGGGGAGCCTTAACTATGGCTACACCTTC. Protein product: CSAQKQGSLNYGYTF. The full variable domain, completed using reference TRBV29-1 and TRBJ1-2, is SAVISQKPSRDICQRGTSLTIQCQVDSQVTMMFWYRQQPGQSLTLIATANQGSEATYESGFVIDKFPISRPNLTFSTLTVSNMSPEDSSIYLCSAQKQGSLNYGYTFGSGTRLTVV.

CDR3 sequence: CASSLEGIAKNIQYF. CDR3 nucleotides: TGTGCCAGCAGCTTAGAAGGGATAGCCAAAAACATTCAGTACTTC. V and J are TRBV7-9 and TRBJ2-4; D is uncertain. The length of the CDR3 is 15 residues. The germline V gene encodes CDR1 SEHNR and CDR2 FQNEAQ (reference sequence). V lost 1 base, J lost 0 bases, and 7 bases lay in between.

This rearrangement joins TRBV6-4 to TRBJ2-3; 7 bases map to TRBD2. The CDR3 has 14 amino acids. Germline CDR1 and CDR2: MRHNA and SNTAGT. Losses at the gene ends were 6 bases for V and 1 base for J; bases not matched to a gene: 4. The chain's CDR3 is CASRRETGTDTQYF. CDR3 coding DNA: TGTGCCAGCAGGCGGGAGACCGGCACAGATACGCAGTATTTT.

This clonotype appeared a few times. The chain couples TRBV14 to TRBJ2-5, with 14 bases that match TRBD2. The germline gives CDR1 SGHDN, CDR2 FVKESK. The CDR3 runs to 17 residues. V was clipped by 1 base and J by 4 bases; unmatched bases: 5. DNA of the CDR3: TGTGCCAGCAGCCAAGGACTAGCGGGAGGGCCGTCAGAGACCCAGTACTTC. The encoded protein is CASSQGLAGGPSETQYF.

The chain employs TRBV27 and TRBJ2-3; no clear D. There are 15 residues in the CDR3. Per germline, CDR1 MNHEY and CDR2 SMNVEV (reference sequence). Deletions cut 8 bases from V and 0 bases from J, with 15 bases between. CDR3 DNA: TGTGCCAGCGCCCAGGACCAAACTAGCACAGATACGCAGTATTTT. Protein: CASAQDQTSTDTQYF.

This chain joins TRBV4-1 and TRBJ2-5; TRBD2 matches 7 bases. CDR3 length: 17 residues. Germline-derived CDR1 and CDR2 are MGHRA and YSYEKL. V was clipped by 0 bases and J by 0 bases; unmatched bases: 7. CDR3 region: CASSQEFRGVYQETQYF. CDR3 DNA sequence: TGCGCCAGCAGCCAAGAGTTCCGGGGGGTGTACCAAGAGACCCAGTACTTC.

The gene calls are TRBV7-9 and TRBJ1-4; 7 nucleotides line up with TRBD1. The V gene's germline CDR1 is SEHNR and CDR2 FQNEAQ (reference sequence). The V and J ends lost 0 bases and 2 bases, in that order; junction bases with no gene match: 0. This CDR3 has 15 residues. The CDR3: CASSLATGTNEKLFF. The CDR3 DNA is TGTGCCAGCAGCTTAGCGACAGGGACTAATGAAAAACTGTTTTTT.

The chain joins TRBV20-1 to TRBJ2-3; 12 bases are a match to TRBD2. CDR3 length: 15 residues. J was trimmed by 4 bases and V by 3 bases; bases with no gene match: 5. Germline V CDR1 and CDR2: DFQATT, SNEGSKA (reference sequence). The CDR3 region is CSAREGTSGSDTQYF. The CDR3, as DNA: TGCAGTGCTAGGGAAGGGACTAGCGGGTCAGATACGCAGTATTTT.

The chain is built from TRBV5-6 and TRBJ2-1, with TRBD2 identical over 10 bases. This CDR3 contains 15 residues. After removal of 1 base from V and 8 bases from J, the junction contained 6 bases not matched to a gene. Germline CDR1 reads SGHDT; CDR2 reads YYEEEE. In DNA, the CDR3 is TGTGCCAGCAGCTTGCCGCGAGCGGGAGGGGATGAGCAGTTCTTC. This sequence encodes CASSLPRAGGDEQFF.

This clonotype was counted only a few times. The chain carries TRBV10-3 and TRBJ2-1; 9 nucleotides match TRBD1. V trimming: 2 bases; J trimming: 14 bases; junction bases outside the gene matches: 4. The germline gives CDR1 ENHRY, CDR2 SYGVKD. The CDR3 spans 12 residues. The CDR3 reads CAISEGTGFEFF. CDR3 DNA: TGTGCCATCAGTGAGGGGACAGGGTTTGAGTTCTTC.

Here the CDR3 DNA reads TGCGCCAGCAGGGTACAAACAGGGGGCTATGGCTACACCTTC. This encodes CASRVQTGGYGYTF. The chain recombines TRBV5-1 with TRBJ1-2; 8 bases match TRBD1. The CDR3 has 14 residues. Per germline, CDR1 SGHRS and CDR2 YFSETQ. V lost 5 bases to trimming and J lost 4 bases; unmatched junction nucleotides: 7.

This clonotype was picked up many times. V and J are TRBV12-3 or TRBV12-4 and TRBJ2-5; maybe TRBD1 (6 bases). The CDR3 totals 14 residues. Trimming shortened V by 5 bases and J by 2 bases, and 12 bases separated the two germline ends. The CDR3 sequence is CASSAFTGQETQYF. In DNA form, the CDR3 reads TGTGCCAGCAGTGCATTCACAGGGCAAGAGACCCAGTACTTC.

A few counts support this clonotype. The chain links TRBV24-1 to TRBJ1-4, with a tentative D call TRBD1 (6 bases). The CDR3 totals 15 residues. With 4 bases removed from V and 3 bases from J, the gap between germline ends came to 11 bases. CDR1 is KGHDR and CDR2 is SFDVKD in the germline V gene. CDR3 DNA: TGTGCCACCAGTGACGGACAGTCTCCTAATGAAAAACTGTTTTTT. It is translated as CATSDGQSPNEKLFF.

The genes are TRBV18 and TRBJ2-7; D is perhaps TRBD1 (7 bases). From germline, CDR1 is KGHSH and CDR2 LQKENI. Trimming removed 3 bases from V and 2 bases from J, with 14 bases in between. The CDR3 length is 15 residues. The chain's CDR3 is CASSPTTGRTYEQYF. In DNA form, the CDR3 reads TGTGCCAGCTCACCCACGACAGGGAGGACCTACGAGCAGTACTTC.

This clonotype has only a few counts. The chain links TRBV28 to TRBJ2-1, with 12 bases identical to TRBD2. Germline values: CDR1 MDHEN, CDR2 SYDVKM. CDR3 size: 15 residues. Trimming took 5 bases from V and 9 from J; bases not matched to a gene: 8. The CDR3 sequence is CASSPGTSGFREQFF. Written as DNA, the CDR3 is TGTGCCAGCAGTCCCGGGACTAGCGGGTTTCGTGAGCAGTTCTTC.

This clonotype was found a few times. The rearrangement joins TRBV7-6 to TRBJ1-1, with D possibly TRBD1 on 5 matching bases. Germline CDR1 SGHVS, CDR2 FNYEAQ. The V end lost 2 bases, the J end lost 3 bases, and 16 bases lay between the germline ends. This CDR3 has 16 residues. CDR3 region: CASSLLAGDSYTEAFF. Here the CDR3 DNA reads TGTGCCAGCAGCTTACTCGCCGGTGACAGTTACACTGAAGCTTTCTTT.